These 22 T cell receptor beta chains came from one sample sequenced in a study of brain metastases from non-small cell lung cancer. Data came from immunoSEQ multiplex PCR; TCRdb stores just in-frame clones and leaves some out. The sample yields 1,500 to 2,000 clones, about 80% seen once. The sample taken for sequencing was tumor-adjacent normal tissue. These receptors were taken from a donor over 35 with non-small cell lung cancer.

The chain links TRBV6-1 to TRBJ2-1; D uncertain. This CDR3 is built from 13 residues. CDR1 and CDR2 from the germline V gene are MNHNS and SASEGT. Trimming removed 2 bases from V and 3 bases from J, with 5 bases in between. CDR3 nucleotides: TGTGCCAGCAGTGAACTCGTCTACAATGAGCAGTTCTTC. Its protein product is CASSELVYNEQFF.

The CDR3 spells CASRLRVTSTDTQYF. The CDR3 nucleotides read TGTGCCAGCAGACTAAGAGTAACTAGCACAGATACGCAGTATTTT. The V and J genes are TRBV2 and TRBJ2-3; D call uncertain. Between the trimmed V and J ends, which lost 6 bases and 0 bases, there was a span of 13 bases. The germline V gene has CDR1 SNHLY and CDR2 FYNNEI. There are 15 residues in the CDR3.

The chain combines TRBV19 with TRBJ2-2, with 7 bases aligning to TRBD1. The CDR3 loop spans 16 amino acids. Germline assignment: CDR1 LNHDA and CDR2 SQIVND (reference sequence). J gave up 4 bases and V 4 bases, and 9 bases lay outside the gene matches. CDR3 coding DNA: TGTGCCAGTAGTAACCCTGACAGGGTTCTCACCGGGGAGCTGTTTTTT. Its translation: CASSNPDRVLTGELFF.

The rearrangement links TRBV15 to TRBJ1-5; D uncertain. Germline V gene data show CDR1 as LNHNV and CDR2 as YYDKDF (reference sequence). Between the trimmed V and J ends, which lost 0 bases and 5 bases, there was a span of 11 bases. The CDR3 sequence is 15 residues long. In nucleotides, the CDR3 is TGTGCCACCAGCAGAGAGGGTAGGACGTATCAGCCCCAGCATTTT. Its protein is CATSREGRTYQPQHF.

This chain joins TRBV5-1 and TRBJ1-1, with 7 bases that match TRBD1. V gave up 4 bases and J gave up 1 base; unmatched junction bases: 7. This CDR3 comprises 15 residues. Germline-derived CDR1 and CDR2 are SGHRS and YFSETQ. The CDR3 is CASSAHQGENTEAFF. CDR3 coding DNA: TGCGCCAGCAGCGCGCACCAGGGGGAGAACACTGAAGCTTTCTTT.

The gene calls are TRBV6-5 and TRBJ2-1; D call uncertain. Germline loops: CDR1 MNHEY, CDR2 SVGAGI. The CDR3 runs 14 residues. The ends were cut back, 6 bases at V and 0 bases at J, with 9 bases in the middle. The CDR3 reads CASRKAGSYNEQFF. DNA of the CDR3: TGTGCCAGCAGGAAAGCTGGCTCCTACAATGAGCAGTTCTTC.

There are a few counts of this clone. CDR3 protein: CSVRFGGAGEAFF. DNA for the CDR3: TGCAGCGTCCGTTTTGGGGGGGCCGGTGAAGCTTTCTTT. The V gene is TRBV29-1, the J gene TRBJ1-1; a possible D gene is TRBD1 (6 bases). Germline CDR1 reads SQVTM; CDR2 reads ANQGSEA. The V gene lost 6 bases and the J gene lost 7 bases, with 18 bases spanning the gap. CDR3 length equals 13 residues.

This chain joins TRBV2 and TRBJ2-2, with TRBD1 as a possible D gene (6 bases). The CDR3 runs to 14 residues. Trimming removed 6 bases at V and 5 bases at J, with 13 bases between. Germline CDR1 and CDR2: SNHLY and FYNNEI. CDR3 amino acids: CASRDSLMTGELFF. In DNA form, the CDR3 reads TGTGCCAGCAGGGACAGCCTAATGACCGGGGAGCTGTTTTTT.

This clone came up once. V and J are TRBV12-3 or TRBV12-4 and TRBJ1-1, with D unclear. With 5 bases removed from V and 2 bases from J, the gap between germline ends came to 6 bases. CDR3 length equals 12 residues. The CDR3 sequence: CASSPGNTEAFF. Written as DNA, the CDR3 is TGTGCCAGCAGTCCCGGTAACACTGAAGCTTTCTTT.

The CDR3 nucleotides read TGTGCCAGCAGGACTAGCGGAAGCTCCTACAATGAGCAGTTCTTC. Translating gives CASRTSGSSYNEQFF. This rearrangement joins TRBV2 to TRBJ2-1; 9 bases align to TRBD2. With V trimmed by 6 bases and J by 0 bases, 3 bases remained unmatched. CDR3 size: 15 residues. The germline CDR1 and CDR2 sequences are SNHLY and FYNNEI.

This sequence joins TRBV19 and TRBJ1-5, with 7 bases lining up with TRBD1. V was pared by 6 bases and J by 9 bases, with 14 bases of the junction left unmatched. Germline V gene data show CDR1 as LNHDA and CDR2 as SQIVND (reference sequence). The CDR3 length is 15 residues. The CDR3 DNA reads TGTGCCAGTAGCGGGGCTGGGACAGAGCCGGGGCCCCAGCATTTT. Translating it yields CASSGAGTEPGPQHF.

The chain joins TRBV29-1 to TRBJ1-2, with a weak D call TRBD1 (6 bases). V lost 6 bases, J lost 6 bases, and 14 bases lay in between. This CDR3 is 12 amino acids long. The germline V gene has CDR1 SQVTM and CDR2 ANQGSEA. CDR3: CSVGGGGDGYTF. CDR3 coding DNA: TGCAGCGTAGGGGGAGGGGGTGATGGCTACACCTTC.

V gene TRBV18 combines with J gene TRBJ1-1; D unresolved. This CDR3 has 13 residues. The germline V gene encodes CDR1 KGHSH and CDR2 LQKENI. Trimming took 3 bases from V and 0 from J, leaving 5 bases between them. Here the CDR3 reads CASSPILNTEAFF. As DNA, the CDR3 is TGTGCCAGCTCACCGATCCTGAACACTGAAGCTTTCTTT.

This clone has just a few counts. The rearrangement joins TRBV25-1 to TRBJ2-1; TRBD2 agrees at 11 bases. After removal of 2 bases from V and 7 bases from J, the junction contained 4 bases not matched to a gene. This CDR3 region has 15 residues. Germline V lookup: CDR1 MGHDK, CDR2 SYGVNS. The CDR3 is CASSERASGRNEQFF. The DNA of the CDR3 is TGTGCCAGCAGTGAAAGGGCTAGCGGGAGGAATGAGCAGTTCTTC.

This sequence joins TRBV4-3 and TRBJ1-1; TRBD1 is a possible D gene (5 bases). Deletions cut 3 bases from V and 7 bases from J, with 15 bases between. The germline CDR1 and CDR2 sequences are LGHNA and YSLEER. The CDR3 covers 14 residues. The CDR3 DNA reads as TGCGCCAGCAGCCAGGTAGATGGGGCCATTGAAGCTTTCTTT. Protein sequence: CASSQVDGAIEAFF.

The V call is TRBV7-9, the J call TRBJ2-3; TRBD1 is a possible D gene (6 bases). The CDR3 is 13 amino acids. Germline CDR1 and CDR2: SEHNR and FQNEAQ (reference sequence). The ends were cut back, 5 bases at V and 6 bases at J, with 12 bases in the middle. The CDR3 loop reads CASSHPDSDTQYF. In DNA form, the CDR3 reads TGTGCCAGCAGCCACCCGGACAGTGATACGCAGTATTTT.

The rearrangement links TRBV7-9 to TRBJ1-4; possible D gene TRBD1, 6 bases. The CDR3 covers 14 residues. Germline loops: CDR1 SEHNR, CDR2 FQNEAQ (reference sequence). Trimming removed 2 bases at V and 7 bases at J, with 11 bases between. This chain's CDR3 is CASSLTGTIEKLFF. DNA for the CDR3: TGTGCCAGCAGCTTAACCGGGACAATTGAAAAACTGTTTTTT.

As DNA, the CDR3 is TGTGCCAGCAGCTTAGATGAGGAAGGGGAGCAGTTCTTC. Translation: CASSLDEEGEQFF. The rearrangement joins TRBV11-3 to TRBJ2-1, with D uncertain. The CDR3 loop spans 13 amino acids. The V end was cut by 0 bases, the J end by 10 bases, with 10 bases between. Germline V gene lookup returns CDR1 SGHNT and CDR2 YENEEA. The full variable domain, in which reference TRBV11-3 and TRBJ2-1 provide the parts outside the CDR3, is EAGVVQSPRYKIIEKKQPVAFWCNPISGHNTLYWYLQNLGQGPELLIRYENEEAVDDSQLPKDRFSAERLKGVDSTLKIQPAELGDSAVYLCASSLDEEGEQFFGPGTRLTVL.

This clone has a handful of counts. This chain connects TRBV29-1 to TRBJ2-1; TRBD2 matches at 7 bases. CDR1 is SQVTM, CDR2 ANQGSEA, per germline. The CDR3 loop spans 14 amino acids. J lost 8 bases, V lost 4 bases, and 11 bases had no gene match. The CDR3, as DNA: TGCAGCGTTGGCCTGCTCGGGAGGTTACATGAGCAGTTCTTC. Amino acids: CSVGLLGRLHEQFF.

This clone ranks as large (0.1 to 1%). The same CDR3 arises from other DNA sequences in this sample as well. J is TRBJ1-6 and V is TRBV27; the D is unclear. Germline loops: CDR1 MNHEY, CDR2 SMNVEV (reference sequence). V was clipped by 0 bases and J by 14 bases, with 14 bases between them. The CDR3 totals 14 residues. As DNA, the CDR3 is TGTGCCAGCAGTTTATCAGGGTCTAACCCGACCCTCCACTTT. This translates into CASSLSGSNPTLHF.

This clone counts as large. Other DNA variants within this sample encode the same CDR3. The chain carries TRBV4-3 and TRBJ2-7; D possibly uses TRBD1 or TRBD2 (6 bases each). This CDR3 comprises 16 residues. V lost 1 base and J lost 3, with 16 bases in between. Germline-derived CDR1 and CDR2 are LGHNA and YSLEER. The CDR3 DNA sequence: TGCGCCAGCAGCCAAGGGAGTAGGGGGGTGGACTACGAGCAGTACTTC. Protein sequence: CASSQGSRGVDYEQYF.

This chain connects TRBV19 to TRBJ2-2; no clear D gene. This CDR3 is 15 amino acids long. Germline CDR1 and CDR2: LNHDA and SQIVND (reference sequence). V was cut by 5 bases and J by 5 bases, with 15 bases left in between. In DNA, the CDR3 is TGTGCCAGTAGTCCGGGCCCCGTGGGGACCGGGGAGCTGTTTTTT. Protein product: CASSPGPVGTGELFF. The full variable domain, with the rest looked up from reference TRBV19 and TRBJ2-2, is DGGITQSPKYLFRKEGQNVTLSCEQNLNHDAMYWYRQDPGQGLRLIYYSQIVNDFQKGDIAEGYSVSREKKESFPLTVTSAQKNPTAFYLCASSPGPVGTGELFFGEGSRLTVL.